The subject of this entry is one T cell receptor beta chain. The sample comes from a study of blood T cell repertoires in COVID-19. Looking at the study overall: Researchers got acute and convalescent COVID-19 samples from the United States, Italy and Spain. From T cells, B-cell-depleted T cells, or PBMCs came the material, which was cDNA or gDNA.

TCRdb's copy holds only in-frame clones and misses some; the assay was immunoSEQ multiplex PCR. The top ten hold around 8.9% of the sample, which has roughly 200,000 clones, around 82% seen once. After removal of 3 bases from V and 4 bases from J, the junction contained 2 bases not matched to a gene. Germline CDR1 reads LGHDT; CDR2 reads YNNKEL (reference sequence). This CDR3 region has 14 residues. The sequenced sample was peripheral blood. The chain employs TRBV3-1 (or the pseudogene TRBV3-2) and TRBJ1-4; 7 bases match TRBD1. The TCR originated in a man aged 40-55 years with active or convalescent COVID-19. CDR3 bases: TGTGCCAGCAGCCAGGGACAGAGTAATGAAAAACTGTTTTTT. Translation: CASSQGQSNEKLFF.